This T cell receptor (beta chain) was identified during a study of response to subunit inactivated influenza vaccine. Study results and caveats: The authors proposed limited new T cell recruitment per seasonal influenza vaccination.

TCRdb called the RT-PCR reads again in MiXCR, with one record for every CDR3 protein. The table records around 520,000 distinct CDR3 sequences, roughly 23% of them present only once. The CDR3 spans 12 residues. Trimming shortened V by 6 bases and J by 6 bases, and 12 bases separated the two germline ends. Germline V gives CDR1 DFQATT, CDR2 SNEGSKA (reference sequence). On this clonotype: Its antigen is still unknown.

The TCR sequence derives from a man aged 50 or older who received an inactivated influenza vaccine. The V call is TRBV20-1, the J call TRBJ2-1; a possible D gene is TRBD2 (6 bases). The sample consisted of CD4+ T cells sorted from PBMCs, taken 5 days after vaccination. The DNA of the CDR3 is TGCAGTGCAACTAGCAGCCTCAATGAGCAGTTCTTC. This translates into CSATSSLNEQFF.